These 2 T cell receptor beta chains were sequenced from one sample in a study of blood T cell repertoires in COVID-19. Clones were read by immunoSEQ multiplex PCR, and TCRdb kept only the in-frame ones, dropping some. The table lists around 72,000 clones, 87% of them singletons. The sample comprised peripheral blood. These receptors all stem from a man aged 50 to 60 with active COVID-19.

A single count supports this clone. CDR3 DNA: TGTGCCAGCAGTCTTAGGACTCCCTCCACGGATACGCAGTATTTT. Translating gives CASSLRTPSTDTQYF. The V gene is TRBV2, the J gene TRBJ2-3; tentative D call: TRBD2 (5 bases). Germline V gene lookup returns CDR1 SNHLY and CDR2 FYNNEI. Trimming removed 5 bases at V and 6 bases at J, with 18 bases between. CDR3 length: 15 residues.

The chain links TRBV3-1 (or the pseudogene TRBV3-2) to TRBJ2-5, with 14 bases fitting TRBD2. The V segment lost 4 bases and the J segment 1 base; nucleotides outside the gene matches: 2. CDR1 and CDR2 (germline): LGHDT, YNNKEL (reference sequence). The CDR3 is 16 residues long. The CDR3 here is CASSPGTSGSQETQYF. The DNA of the CDR3 is TGTGCCAGCAGCCCTGGGACTAGCGGGAGCCAAGAGACCCAGTACTTC.